One sample yielded the 8 T cell receptor beta chains listed below, sequenced in a study of T-cell reconstitution after alpha-beta-depleted transplantation in children. A library of TCRbeta sequences, prepared with unique molecular identifiers, was generated. Each CDR3 protein gets one entry after TCRdb re-called the PCR reads with MiXCR. The repertoire holds hundreds of thousands of distinct CDR3 sequences, 10% to 15% seen once, with 2% to 2.5% in the top ten. The starting material was PBMCs, mostly from graft donor cells, obtained 360 days after TCRalphabeta/CD19-depleted stem cell transplant. All receptors derive from a male patient younger than 18 who had a stem cell transplant for acute myeloid leukemia, so the T cells may come from the graft donor.

The rearrangement links TRBV2 to TRBJ2-3, with 16 bases that match TRBD2. Germline V gives CDR1 SNHLY, CDR2 FYNNEI. This CDR3 spans 19 amino acids. Germline trimming cut 5 bases from V and 3 bases from J; bases unmatched to any gene: 11. CDR3: CASSTTVGLAGGSTDTQYF. The DNA for the CDR3 is TGTGCCAGCAGTACAACGGTGGGACTAGCGGGAGGGTCTACAGATACGCAGTATTTT.

A few counts support this clonotype. This chain links TRBV14 with TRBJ2-1; unclear D gene. The germline V gene encodes CDR1 SGHDN and CDR2 FVKESK. Between the trimmed V and J ends, which lost 0 bases and 3 bases, there was a span of 12 bases. CDR3 length equals 16 residues. CDR3: CASSQESGSYYNEQFF. The CDR3 region has the DNA TGTGCCAGCAGCCAAGAATCTGGATCCTACTACAATGAGCAGTTCTTC.

This clonotype was detected only a few times. The chain combines TRBV25-1 with TRBJ2-7; D is perhaps TRBD2 (7 bases). Germline V gives CDR1 MGHDK, CDR2 SYGVNS. The CDR3 totals 15 residues. V was clipped by 5 bases and J by 1 base, with 15 bases between them. CDR3 nucleotide sequence: TGTGCCAGCAGTCTTGGAGCGGGACAATCCTACGAGCAGTACTTC. It translates to CASSLGAGQSYEQYF.

This clonotype was picked up a small number of times. This could be a read error, since a much larger clone is one nucleotide away. The V and J genes are TRBV5-6 and TRBJ2-7, with TRBD2 identical over 9 bases. CDR1 and CDR2 from the germline V gene are SGHDT and YYEEEE. V lost 4 bases and J lost 6; bases outside the gene matches: 5. The CDR3 has 13 amino acids. The CDR3 here is CASSLGLACEQYF. The CDR3 region has the DNA TGTGCCAGCAGCCTGGGACTAGCCTGCGAGCAGTACTTC.

This clonotype was detected only a few times. The chain employs TRBV10-3 and TRBJ2-7; possibly TRBD2 for D (5 bases). The CDR3 is made up of 14 amino acids. Germline V lookup: CDR1 ENHRY, CDR2 SYGVKD. The V gene lost 6 bases and the J gene lost 7 bases, with 19 bases spanning the gap. As DNA, the CDR3 is TGTGCCATCAGGGAAGGACTTGCCCTTGGGGAGCAGTACTTC. It encodes CAIREGLALGEQYF.

The chain recombines TRBV18 with TRBJ2-7, with D possibly matching TRBD1 (6 bases). Germline assignment: CDR1 KGHSH and CDR2 LQKENI. The CDR3 runs 15 residues. V was trimmed by 1 base and J by 5 bases, leaving 15 bases between them. The CDR3: CASSPLRGKSNEQYF. The CDR3 DNA is TGTGCCAGCTCACCACTAAGGGGGAAGTCCAACGAGCAGTACTTC.

The V gene is TRBV29-1, the J gene TRBJ1-2, with D unresolved. The CDR3 extends over 11 amino acids. CDR1 and CDR2 from the germline V gene are SQVTM and ANQGSEA. The germline V and J ends were trimmed by 5 bases and 8 bases, with 12 bases remaining between them. The CDR3 sequence: CSVFSGGGYTF. The CDR3 nucleotides read TGCAGCGTTTTCTCAGGTGGGGGCTACACCTTC.

This clonotype was seen a few times. The genes are TRBV20-1 and TRBJ2-7; no clear D gene. The CDR3 runs to 12 residues. V gave up 0 bases and J gave up 7 bases, with 10 bases separating them. Per the germline V gene, CDR1 is DFQATT and CDR2 is SNEGSKA (reference sequence). The CDR3 spells CSAREGDFEQYF. In DNA, the CDR3 is TGCAGTGCTAGAGAAGGCGATTTTGAGCAGTACTTC.